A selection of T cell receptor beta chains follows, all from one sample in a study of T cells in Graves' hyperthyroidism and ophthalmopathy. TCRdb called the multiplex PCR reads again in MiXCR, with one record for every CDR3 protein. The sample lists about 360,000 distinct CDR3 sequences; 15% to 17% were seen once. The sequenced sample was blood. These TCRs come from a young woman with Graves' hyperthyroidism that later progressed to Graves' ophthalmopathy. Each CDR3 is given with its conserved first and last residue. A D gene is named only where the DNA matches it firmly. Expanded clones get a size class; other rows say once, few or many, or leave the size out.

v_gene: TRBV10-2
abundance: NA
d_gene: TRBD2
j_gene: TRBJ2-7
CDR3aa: CASRAGLAVYEQYF
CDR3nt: TGCGCCAGCAGGGCGGGACTAGCGGTCTACGAGCAGTACTTC

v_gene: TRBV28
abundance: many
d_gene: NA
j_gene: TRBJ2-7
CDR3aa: CASQNGPSGEQYF
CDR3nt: TGTGCCAGCCAAAACGGCCCCTCGGGCGAGCAGTACTTC

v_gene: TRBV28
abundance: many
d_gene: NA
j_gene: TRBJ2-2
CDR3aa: CASSPADRNTGELFF
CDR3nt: TGTGCCAGCAGCCCTGCGGACAGGAACACCGGGGAGCTGTTTTTT

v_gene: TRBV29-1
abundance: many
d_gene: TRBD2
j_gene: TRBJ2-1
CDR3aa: CSVVLAGGGYNEQFF
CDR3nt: TGCAGCGTTGTACTAGCGGGAGGGGGCTACAATGAGCAGTTCTTC

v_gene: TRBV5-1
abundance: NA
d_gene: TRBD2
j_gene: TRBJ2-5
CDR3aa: CASSLGTSGSQETQYF
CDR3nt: TGCGCCAGCAGCTTAGGGACTAGCGGAAGTCAAGAGACCCAGTACTTC

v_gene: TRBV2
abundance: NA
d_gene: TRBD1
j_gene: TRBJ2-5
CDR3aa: CASAGTGMETQYF
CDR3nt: TGTGCCAGCGCCGGGACAGGGATGGAGACCCAGTACTTC

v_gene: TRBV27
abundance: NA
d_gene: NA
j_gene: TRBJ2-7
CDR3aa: CASSFLQGSEQYF
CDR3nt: TGTGCCAGCAGTTTCTTACAGGGTAGCGAGCAGTACTTC

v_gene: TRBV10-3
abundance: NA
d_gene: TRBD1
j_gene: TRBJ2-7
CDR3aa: CAISEQGAYEQYF
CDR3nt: TGTGCCATCAGTGAGCAGGGGGCCTACGAGCAGTACTTC

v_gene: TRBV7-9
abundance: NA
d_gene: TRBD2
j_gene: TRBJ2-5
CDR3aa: CASSSNKVRRLAGYETQYF
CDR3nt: TGTGCCAGCAGCTCGAACAAAGTCAGGAGGCTAGCGGGGTACGAGACCCAGTACTTC

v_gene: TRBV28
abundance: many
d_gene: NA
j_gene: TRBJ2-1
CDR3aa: CASSFLTGTCLF
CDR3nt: TGTGCCAGCAGTTTTCTCACCGGGACATGTCTCTTC

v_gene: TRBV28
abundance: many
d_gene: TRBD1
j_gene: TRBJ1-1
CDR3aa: CASSSRRDSQNTEAFF
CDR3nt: TGTGCCAGCAGTTCGCGACGGGACAGCCAGAACACTGAAGCTTTCTTT

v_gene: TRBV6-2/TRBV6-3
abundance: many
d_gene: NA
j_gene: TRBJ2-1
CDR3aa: CASRRTAPYNEQFF
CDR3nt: TGTGCCAGCAGAAGGACTGCCCCCTACAATGAGCAGTTCTTC

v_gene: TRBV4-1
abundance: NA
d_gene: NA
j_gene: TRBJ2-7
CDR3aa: CASSLRGWFSYEQYF
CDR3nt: TGCGCCAGCAGCCTCCGGGGGTGGTTCTCCTACGAGCAGTACTTC

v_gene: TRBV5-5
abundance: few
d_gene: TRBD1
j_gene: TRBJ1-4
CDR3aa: CASSHQGVGEKLFF
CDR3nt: TGTGCCAGCAGCCACCAGGGGGTTGGTGAAAAACTGTTTTTT

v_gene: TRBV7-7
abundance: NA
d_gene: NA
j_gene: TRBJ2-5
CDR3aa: CASSLGLSGGETQYF
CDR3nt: TGTGCTAGCAGCTTAGGGCTCAGCGGAGGAGAGACCCAGTACTTC

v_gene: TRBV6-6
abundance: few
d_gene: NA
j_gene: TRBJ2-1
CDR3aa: CASSYAPGTENNEQFF
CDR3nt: TGTGCCAGCAGTTACGCCCCCGGGACGGAAAACAATGAGCAGTTCTTC

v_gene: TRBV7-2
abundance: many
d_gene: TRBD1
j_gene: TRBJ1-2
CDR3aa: CASSSDRGGYGYTF
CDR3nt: TGTGCCAGCAGCTCGGACAGGGGTGGCTATGGCTACACCTTC

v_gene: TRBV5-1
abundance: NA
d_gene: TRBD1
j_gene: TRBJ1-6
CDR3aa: CASSLGRQGNNSPLHF
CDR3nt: TGCGCCAGCAGCTTGGGACGACAGGGGAACAATTCACCCCTCCACTTT

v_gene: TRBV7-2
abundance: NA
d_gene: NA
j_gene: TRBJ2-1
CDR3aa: CASSLYGVAEYNGQFF
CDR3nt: TGTGCCAGCAGCTTATATGGAGTAGCGGAGTACAATGGGCAGTTCTTC

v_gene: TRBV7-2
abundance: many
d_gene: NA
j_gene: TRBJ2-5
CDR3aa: CASSSARDNQRTQYF
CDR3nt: TGTGCCAGCAGCTCAGCCCGGGACAACCAACGGACCCAGTACTTC

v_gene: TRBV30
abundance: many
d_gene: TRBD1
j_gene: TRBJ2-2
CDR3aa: CAWSSGTGFWELFF
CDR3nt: TGTGCCTGGAGTTCCGGGACAGGGTTTTGGGAGCTGTTTTTT

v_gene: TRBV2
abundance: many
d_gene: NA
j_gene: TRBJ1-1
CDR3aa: CASSRRNTEAFF
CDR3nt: TGTGCCAGCAGCAGAAGAAACACTGAAGCTTTCTTT

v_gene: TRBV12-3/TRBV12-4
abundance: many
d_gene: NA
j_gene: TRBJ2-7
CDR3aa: CASSWAGGYEQYF
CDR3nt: TGTGCCAGCAGTTGGGCAGGAGGGTACGAGCAGTACTTC

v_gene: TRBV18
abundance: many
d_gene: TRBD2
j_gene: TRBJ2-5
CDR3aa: CASSPVRSGGQETQYF
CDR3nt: TGTGCCAGCTCACCAGTCCGTTCGGGGGGCCAAGAGACCCAGTACTTC

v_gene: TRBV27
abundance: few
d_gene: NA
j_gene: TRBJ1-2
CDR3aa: CASTRNPRLNYGYTF
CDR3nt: TGTGCCAGCACCCGAAATCCCAGGTTAAACTATGGCTACACCTTC

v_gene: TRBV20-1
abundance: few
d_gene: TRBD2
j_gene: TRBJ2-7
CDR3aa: CSARTGGGYYEQYF
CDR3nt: TGCAGTGCAAGAACGGGAGGGGGGTACTACGAGCAGTACTTC

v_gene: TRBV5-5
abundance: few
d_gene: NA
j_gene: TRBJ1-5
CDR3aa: CASSLERGNQPQHF
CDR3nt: TGTGCCAGCAGCTTGGAGAGGGGCAATCAGCCCCAGCATTTT

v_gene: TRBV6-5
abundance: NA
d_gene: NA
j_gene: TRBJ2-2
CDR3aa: CASSYYEGPNTGELFF
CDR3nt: TGTGCCAGCAGTTACTATGAGGGCCCCAACACCGGGGAGCTGTTTTTT

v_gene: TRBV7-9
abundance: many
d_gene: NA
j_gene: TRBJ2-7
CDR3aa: CASSSGEGYEQYF
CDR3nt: TGTGCCAGCAGCTCAGGGGAGGGCTACGAGCAGTACTTC

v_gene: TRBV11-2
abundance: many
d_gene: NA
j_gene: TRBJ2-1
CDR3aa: CASSSSSGFNEQFF
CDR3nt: TGTGCCAGCAGCAGCAGTTCAGGCTTCAATGAGCAGTTCTTC

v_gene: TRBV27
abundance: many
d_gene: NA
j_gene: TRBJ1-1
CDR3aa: CASSLSQIVPATEAFF
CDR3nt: TGTGCCAGCAGTTTATCCCAGATCGTCCCAGCAACTGAAGCTTTCTTT

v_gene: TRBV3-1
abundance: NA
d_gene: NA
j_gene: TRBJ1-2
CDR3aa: CASSPVELYYGYTF
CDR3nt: TGTGCCAGCAGCCCGGTTGAGCTGTACTATGGCTACACCTTC

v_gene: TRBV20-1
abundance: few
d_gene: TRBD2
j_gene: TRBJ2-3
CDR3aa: CSGKREGPDTQYF
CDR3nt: TGCAGTGGCAAGCGGGAGGGCCCAGATACGCAGTATTTT

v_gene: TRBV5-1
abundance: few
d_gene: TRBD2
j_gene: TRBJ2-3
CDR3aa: CASSLALARTDTQYF
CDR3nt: TGCGCCAGCAGCTTGGCACTAGCGCGAACAGATACGCAGTATTTT

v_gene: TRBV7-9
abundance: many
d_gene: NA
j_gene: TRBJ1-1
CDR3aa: CASSFNGMNTEAFF
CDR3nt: TGTGCCAGCAGCTTCAACGGTATGAACACTGAAGCTTTCTTT

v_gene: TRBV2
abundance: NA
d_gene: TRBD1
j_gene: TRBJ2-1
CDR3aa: CASRTGQGVDEQFF
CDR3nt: TGTGCCAGCAGAACGGGACAGGGGGTTGATGAGCAGTTCTTC

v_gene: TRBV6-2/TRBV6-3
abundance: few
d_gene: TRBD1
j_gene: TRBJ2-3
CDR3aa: CASSTRTGVSTDTQYF
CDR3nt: TGTGCCAGCAGTACCCGGACAGGGGTTAGCACAGATACGCAGTATTTT

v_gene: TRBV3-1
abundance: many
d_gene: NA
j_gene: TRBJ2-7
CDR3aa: CASSEAHGSQYEQYF
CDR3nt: TGTGCCAGCAGCGAAGCACACGGGAGTCAATACGAGCAGTACTTC

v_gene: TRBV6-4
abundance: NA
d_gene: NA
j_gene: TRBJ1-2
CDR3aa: CASSDSTGYGYTF
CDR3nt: TGTGCCAGCAGTGACTCCACAGGCTATGGCTACACCTTC

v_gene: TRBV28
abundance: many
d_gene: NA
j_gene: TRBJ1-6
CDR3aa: CASSLWWGRDNSPLHF
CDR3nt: TGTGCCAGCAGTTTATGGTGGGGGAGGGATAATTCACCCCTCCACTTT

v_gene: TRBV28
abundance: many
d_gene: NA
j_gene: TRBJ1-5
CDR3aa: CASSRTHNQPQHF
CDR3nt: TGTGCCAGCAGCCGGACGCATAACCAGCCCCAGCATTTT

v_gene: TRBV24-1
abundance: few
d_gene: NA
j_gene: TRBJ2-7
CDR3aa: CAASSFLREPPPYEQYF
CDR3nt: TGTGCCGCGTCCTCGTTTCTTCGGGAGCCCCCGCCTTACGAGCAGTACTTC

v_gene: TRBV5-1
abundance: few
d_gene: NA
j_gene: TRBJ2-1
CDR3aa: CASSFSGTPSNEQFF
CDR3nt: TGCGCCAGCAGCTTTTCTGGCACCCCCTCCAATGAGCAGTTCTTC